This record looks at one T cell receptor (beta chain) sequence and its context. Its cognate antigen is unknown. This entry belongs to a study of OX40 agonist ivuxolimab in advanced cancers. CDR1 and CDR2 from the germline V gene are SGHTA and FQGNSA. The CDR3 loop spans 12 amino acids. Trimming left V 5 bases short and J 5 bases short, with 9 bases between. Study-wide results and limits: Expanded clones were, on average, more numerous in CD8+ T cells than in CD4+. Clonal expansion in partial responders at 0.1-3.0 mg/kg ranked among the lowest. CD4+ and CD8+ T cells in blood underwent clonal expansion by week 6 at 0.1 to 3.0 mg/kg.

Patients who had autoimmune disease history or got systemic immunosuppression were left out. Sequencing was performed with immunoSEQ multiplex PCR; in TCRdb, only in-frame clones are kept and a portion is missing. Of around 44,000 clones listed, about 87% are singletons. This specimen was CD4+ or CD8+ T cells sorted from blood, taken in a trial of the OX40 agonist ivuxolimab. This TCR came from an adult with an advanced solid tumor such as melanoma, head and neck, liver or kidney cancer. V and J are TRBV7-2 and TRBJ2-5; D gene ambiguous. The CDR3 is CASSASRETQYF. CDR3 bases: TGTGCCAGCAGCGCATCTCGGGAGACCCAGTACTTC.